The clone carrying this TCR beta chain was recorded a few times. This sample is part of a study of early T cells in non-severe SARS-CoV-2 infection. MiXCR, applied by TCRdb to the 5' RACE reads, yields one record per CDR3 protein. This sample yields around 70,000 distinct CDR3 sequences, of which around 12% are seen a single time; 3.5% to 5.5% belongs to the top ten. The sequenced sample was whole blood. This clonotype was sampled from an adult who was a healthcare worker with PCR-confirmed SARS-CoV-2 infection or an uninfected control (not recorded which).

CDR3 in amino acids: CASSLSQRPKNIQYF. CDR3 nucleotides: TGTGCCAGCAGTTTATCCCAGAGGCCCAAAAACATTCAGTACTTC. The J gene is TRBJ2-4, the V gene TRBV28; D remains ambiguous. V dropped 1 base and J dropped 2 bases, with 9 bases sitting between them. CDR1 and CDR2 (germline): MDHEN, SYDVKM. This CDR3 is 15 amino acids long.